These T cell receptor beta chains were read from a single sample in a study of shared clonotypes between healthy human individuals. TCRdb's copy holds only in-frame clones and misses some; the assay was immunoSEQ multiplex PCR. The sample yields some 89,000 clones, less than 80% seen once. Sequencing input: memory CD8+ T cells sorted from blood. These receptors were collected from a man younger than 40 in good health. Each CDR3 is given with its conserved first and last residue. Each record gives: J gene, D gene, clone size, V gene, CDR3 protein, CDR3 DNA. D genes are given only for firm matches. Not every row has a clone size; where given, it reads once, few, many or a size class.

TRBJ2-7,-,-,TRBV5-5,CASSTTVSSYEQYF,TGTGCCAGCAGCACGACAGTGAGCTCCTACGAGCAGTACTTC
TRBJ2-7,-,-,TRBV11-2,CASSRRSGAPYEQYF,TGTGCCAGCAGCCGCCGTTCGGGGGCCCCCTACGAGCAGTACTTC
TRBJ2-7,-,-,TRBV7-9,CASSLHGSSYEQYF,TGTGCCAGCAGCTTACATGGGAGCTCCTACGAGCAGTACTTC
TRBJ2-7,TRBD2,-,TRBV11-1,CASSLRTGTSGAEQYF,TGTGCCAGCAGCTTAAGGACCGGGACTAGCGGTGCCGAGCAGTACTTC
TRBJ2-7,-,-,TRBV27,CATLYVRESSYEQYF,TGTGCCACCCTATATGTGCGGGAAAGCTCCTACGAGCAGTACTTC
TRBJ1-1,-,-,TRBV6-1,CASSEFLDATEAFF,TGTGCCAGCAGTGAATTCTTGGACGCTACTGAAGCTTTCTTT
TRBJ2-2,TRBD2,-,TRBV7-2,CASSFAGGRGELFF,TGTGCCAGCAGCTTCGCGGGAGGTCGCGGGGAGCTGTTTTTT
TRBJ2-2,-,-,TRBV19,CASTGDSVVGTGELFF,TGTGCCAGTACTGGAGACTCCGTGGTGGGCACCGGGGAGCTGTTTTTT
TRBJ1-2,-,many,TRBV4-1,CASSQETYNYGYTF,TGCGCCAGCAGCCAAGAGACCTACAACTATGGCTACACCTTC
TRBJ1-1,-,many,TRBV2,CASSPLQRTLNTEAFF,TGTGCCAGCAGTCCCCTCCAAAGGACCCTTAACACTGAAGCTTTCTTT